Listed below are T cell receptor beta chains from one sample, sequenced in a study of T cells after posttransplantation cyclophosphamide. Clones were sequenced by immunoSEQ multiplex PCR, and TCRdb holds only the in-frame ones, with some missing. This sample has 4,000 or so clones, with over 60% found just once. The sample here was PBMCs, taken after allogeneic stem cell transplant with calcineurin inhibitor and methotrexate. These receptors were collected from a female patient aged 50 to 60 who received an allogeneic stem cell transplant from an unrelated donor, was CMV-positive, and had acute and chronic GVHD. The T cells may partly be graft donor cells. Both conserved end residues are part of each CDR3. Fields, in order: clone size, V gene, J gene, D gene, CDR3 DNA, CDR3 protein. D genes are given only for firm matches. Clone size, where shown, is once, few, many, or a class for clones that have expanded.

.	TRBV6-5	TRBJ1-2	.	TGTGCCAGCAGTTCAATAGACAGTTCTAACTATGGCTACACCTTC	CASSSIDSSNYGYTF
few	TRBV2	TRBJ2-1	.	TGTGCCAGCAGTGTTCTGGACTATTTTCCCGAGCAGTTCTTC	CASSVLDYFPEQFF
once	TRBV6-1	TRBJ1-1	.	TGTGCCAGCAGGCTCGGAGGGCCCAACACTGAAGCTTTCTTT	CASRLGGPNTEAFF
.	TRBV5-4	TRBJ2-7	TRBD1	TGTGCCAGCAGCTTGGGTCCGGACAGGGGGCTGTACGAGCAGTACTTC	CASSLGPDRGLYEQYF
.	TRBV6-5	TRBJ1-2	.	TGTGCCAGCAGTTACAGTGCGGGCAGCGTCCATGGCTACACCTTC	CASSYSAGSVHGYTF
.	TRBV27	TRBJ1-1	TRBD1	TGTGCCAGCAGGTTACAGGGGTCCACTGAAGCTTTCTTT	CASRLQGSTEAFF
.	TRBV6-5	TRBJ1-1	.	TGTGCCAGCAGTTACCAGGGAGGTACTGAAGCTTTCTTT	CASSYQGGTEAFF
.	TRBV7-9	TRBJ1-1	TRBD1	TGTGCCAGCAGCTCGTGGACAGGGGTCGACACTGAAGCTTTCTTT	CASSSWTGVDTEAFF
.	TRBV27	TRBJ2-1	TRBD1	TGTGCCAGCGCAGGGATAGGGACAGGCTCCTACAATGAGCAGTTCTTC	CASAGIGTGSYNEQFF
medium-sized	TRBV27	TRBJ2-2	.	TGTGCCAGCAGTTTCCCTGGAGCCCTCGGGGAGCTGTTTTTT	CASSFPGALGELFF
.	TRBV11-2	TRBJ2-1	.	TGTGCCAGCAGCTTAAACCCAGGGAACAATGAGCAGTTCTTC	CASSLNPGNNEQFF
.	TRBV29-1	TRBJ1-4	.	TGCAGCGTTGAATCTCGGACTGCAACTAATGAAAAACTGTTTTTT	CSVESRTATNEKLFF
few	TRBV13	TRBJ2-1	.	TGTGCCAGCAGCTTAAGCTTGAGGGAGCAGTTCTTC	CASSLSLREQFF
.	TRBV7-2	TRBJ2-7	.	TGTGCCAGCAGCTTAGCAGGGGCAGGGTACGAGCAGTACTTC	CASSLAGAGYEQYF